One and the same sample provided the 14 T cell receptor beta chains below, sequenced in a study of PD-1 blockade in classical Hodgkin lymphoma. As to time point: cycle 4 day 1 (C4D1), after 5 to 7 weeks of nivolumab. After autologous stem cell transplantation all patients relapsed, and prior brentuximab vedotin exposure differed between cohorts. CD8+ T cell isolation from thawed PBMCs was performed by magnetic negative selection. Libraries were prepared by immunoSEQ multiplex PCR; TCRdb keeps only in-frame clonotypes and omits some of them. Among 12,000 or so clones listed, roughly 85% were seen once. Sequenced here: CD8+ T cells from blood, sampled before the fourth cycle of nivolumab. The source of these receptors is a human donor with classical Hodgkin lymphoma. The donor label of this sample is uncertain.

The CDR3 DNA sequence: TGTGCCGGGGGAAGGACAGTGCTTATCTCTGGGGCCAACGTCCTGACTTTC. It yields the protein CAGGRTVLISGANVLTF. This chain links TRBV2 with TRBJ2-6; tentatively, D is TRBD1 (6 bases). Germline V gene sequence: CDR1 SNHLY, CDR2 FYNNEI. V was trimmed by 11 bases and J by 0 bases, leaving 20 bases between them. The CDR3 consists of 17 residues.

This rearrangement joins TRBV30 to TRBJ2-2; TRBD2 might be the D (5 bases). CDR1 and CDR2 (germline): GTSNPN, SVGIG (reference sequence). CDR3 size: 16 residues. V shed 2 bases and J shed 4 bases, with 17 bases lying between them. The CDR3 loop reads CAWSQGWGVGTGELFF. CDR3 nucleotide sequence: TGTGCCTGGAGTCAAGGCTGGGGAGTCGGCACCGGGGAGCTGTTTTTT.

This clone was seen just once. The gene calls are TRBV6-1 and TRBJ1-2; 7 positions agree with TRBD1. V gave up 3 bases and J gave up 6 bases; unmatched junction bases: 10. Germline V gives CDR1 MNHNS, CDR2 SASEGT. CDR3 length equals 15 residues. The CDR3 is CASSDQTGPENGYTF. For the CDR3, the DNA is TGTGCCAGCAGTGACCAGACAGGGCCCGAGAATGGCTACACCTTC.

This chain links TRBV27 with TRBJ2-1; 7 bases match TRBD2. CDR1 MNHEY and CDR2 SMNVEV come from the germline V gene (reference sequence). The CDR3 length is 15 residues. V lost 3 bases to trimming and J lost 8 bases; unmatched junction nucleotides: 10. CDR3 coding DNA: TGTGCCAGCAGTTTCGGGGCGGGAGCACTCGATGAGCAGTTCTTC. Its translation: CASSFGAGALDEQFF.

This chain connects TRBV2 to TRBJ2-1; 9 bases align to TRBD2. V was clipped by 7 bases and J by 8 bases; unmatched bases: 6. Germline CDR1 and CDR2: SNHLY and FYNNEI. This CDR3 has 13 amino acids. The CDR3 region has the DNA TGTGCCAGCAAGACAGCGGGAGGTGATGAGCAGTTCTTC. It specifies CASKTAGGDEQFF.

The V and J genes are TRBV12-5 and TRBJ2-5; D ambiguous. Trimming stripped 5 bases from V and 2 bases from J, with 12 bases between. Germline CDR1 is LGHNT and CDR2 is FRNRAP. This CDR3 contains 14 residues. CDR3 DNA: TGTGCTAGTGGTCGTGGACGGATACAAGAGACCCAGTACTTC. Translating it yields CASGRGRIQETQYF.

V is TRBV6-5 and J is TRBJ1-1; possibly TRBD1 for D (5 bases). From germline, CDR1 is MNHEY and CDR2 SVGAGI. This CDR3 contains 15 residues. V was shortened by 3 bases and J by 3 bases, with 14 bases between the two germline ends. CDR3 nucleotides: TGTGCCAGCAGTTATATGACCGGGGACTACACTGAAGCTTTCTTT. Translating it yields CASSYMTGDYTEAFF.

The rearrangement joins TRBV19 to TRBJ2-5; 7 bases agree with TRBD1. From germline, CDR1 is LNHDA and CDR2 SQIVND (reference sequence). The CDR3 runs 15 residues. The V segment lost 5 bases and the J segment 5 bases; nucleotides outside the gene matches: 11. For the CDR3, the DNA is TGTGCCAGTAGTCCAACCGGGACAGATGGGGAGACCCAGTACTTC. The encoded protein is CASSPTGTDGETQYF.

This chain connects TRBV2 to TRBJ2-1; D is unclear. The CDR3 consists of 12 residues. The V gene's germline CDR1 is SNHLY and CDR2 FYNNEI. V shed 2 bases and J shed 8 bases, with 7 bases lying between them. In nucleotides, the CDR3 is TGTGCCAGCAGTGAAATGGGATATGAGCAGTTCTTC. This gives the protein CASSEMGYEQFF.

The rearrangement joins TRBV14 to TRBJ2-1, with 12 positions matching TRBD2. The germline gives CDR1 SGHDN, CDR2 FVKESK. V dropped 0 bases and J dropped 4; count of bases not matched to a gene: 10. The CDR3 spans 19 residues. CDR3 sequence reads: CASSQDETSGRQPYNEQFF. The CDR3 DNA reads TGTGCCAGCAGCCAAGATGAAACTAGCGGGAGGCAACCTTACAATGAGCAGTTCTTC.

This chain connects TRBV30 to TRBJ2-7; TRBD2 agrees at 8 bases. This CDR3 contains 13 residues. Germline V gives CDR1 GTSNPN, CDR2 SVGIG (reference sequence). V dropped 5 bases and J dropped 3; count of bases not matched to a gene: 6. Here the CDR3 reads CAWAPGGGYEQYF. The CDR3 DNA reads as TGTGCCTGGGCTCCGGGGGGGGGCTACGAGCAGTACTTC.

V is TRBV5-1 and J is TRBJ2-7; D ambiguous. Germline V gene sequence: CDR1 SGHRS, CDR2 YFSETQ. The CDR3 has 13 amino acids. V gave up 7 bases and J gave up 3 bases, with 14 bases separating them. CDR3 protein: CASSPGALYEQYF. The CDR3 nucleotides are TGCGCCAGCTCCCCGGGCGCCCTCTACGAGCAGTACTTC.

This rearrangement joins TRBV7-6 to TRBJ2-1; D possibly corresponds to TRBD1 (5 bases). The CDR3 has 13 amino acids. V was cut by 6 bases and J by 6 bases, with 12 bases left in between. Germline-derived CDR1 and CDR2 are SGHVS and FNYEAQ. CDR3 region: CASSQGDSNEQFF. The CDR3 nucleotides read TGTGCCAGCAGTCAAGGGGATAGCAATGAGCAGTTCTTC.

This clone was found a few times. The CDR3, as DNA: TGCAGTGCGCAGACAGGGAACGGCTACACCTTC. Protein: CSAQTGNGYTF. This chain joins TRBV20-1 and TRBJ1-2, with 7 bases identical to TRBD1. The CDR3 consists of 11 residues. CDR1 and CDR2 (germline): DFQATT, SNEGSKA (reference sequence). J gave up 8 bases and V 6 bases, and 6 bases lay outside the gene matches.